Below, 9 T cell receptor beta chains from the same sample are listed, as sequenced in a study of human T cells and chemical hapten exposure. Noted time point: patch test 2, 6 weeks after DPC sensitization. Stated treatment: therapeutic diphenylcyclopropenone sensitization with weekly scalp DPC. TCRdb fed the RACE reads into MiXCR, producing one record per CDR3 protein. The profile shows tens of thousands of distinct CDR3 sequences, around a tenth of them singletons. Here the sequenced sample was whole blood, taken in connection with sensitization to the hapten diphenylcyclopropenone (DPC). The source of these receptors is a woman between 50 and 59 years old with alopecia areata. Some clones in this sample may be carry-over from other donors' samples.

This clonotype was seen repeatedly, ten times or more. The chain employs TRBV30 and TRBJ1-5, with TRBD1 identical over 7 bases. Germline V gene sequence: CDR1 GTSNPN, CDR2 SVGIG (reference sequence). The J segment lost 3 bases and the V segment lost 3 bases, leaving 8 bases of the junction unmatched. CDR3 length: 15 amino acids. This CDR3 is CAWSLSGGANQPQHF. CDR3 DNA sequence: TGTGCCTGGAGCCTATCAGGGGGTGCCAATCAGCCCCAGCATTTT.

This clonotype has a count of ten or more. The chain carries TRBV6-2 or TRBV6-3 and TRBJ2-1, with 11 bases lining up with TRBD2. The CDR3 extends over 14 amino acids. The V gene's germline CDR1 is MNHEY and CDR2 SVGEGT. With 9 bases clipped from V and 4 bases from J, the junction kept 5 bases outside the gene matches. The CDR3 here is CASILAGGYNEQFF. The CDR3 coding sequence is TGTGCCAGTATCCTAGCGGGAGGTTACAATGAGCAGTTCTTC.

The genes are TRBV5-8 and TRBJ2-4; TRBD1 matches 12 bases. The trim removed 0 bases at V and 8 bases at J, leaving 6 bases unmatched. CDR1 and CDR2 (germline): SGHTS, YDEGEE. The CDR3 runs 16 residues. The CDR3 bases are TGTGCCAGCAGCTTGGCCGGGACAGGGGGCCGTCACATTCAGTACTTC. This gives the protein CASSLAGTGGRHIQYF.

The CDR3 nucleotides read TGCGCCAGCAGTCAATCAAGCGGGAGTGGTACCGGGGAGCTGTTTTTT. This sequence encodes CASSQSSGSGTGELFF. The chain links TRBV23-1 to TRBJ2-2; 8 nucleotides align to TRBD2. TRBV23-1 is classed as an ORF, of uncertain function. V lost 0 bases, J lost 5 bases, and 5 bases stayed unmatched. The CDR3 has 16 amino acids.

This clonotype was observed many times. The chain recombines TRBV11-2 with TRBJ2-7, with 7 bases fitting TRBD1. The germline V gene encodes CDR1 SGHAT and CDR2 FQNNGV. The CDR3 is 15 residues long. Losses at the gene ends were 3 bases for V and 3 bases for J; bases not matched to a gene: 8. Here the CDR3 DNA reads TGTGCCAGCAGCTTGACCGACAGGGTTTACTACGAGCAGTACTTC. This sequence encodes CASSLTDRVYYEQYF. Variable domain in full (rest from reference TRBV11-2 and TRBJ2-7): EAGVAQSPRYKIIEKRQSVAFWCNPISGHATLYWYQQILGQGPKLLIQFQNNGVVDDSQLPKDRFSAERLKGVDSTLKIQPAKLEDSAVYLCASSLTDRVYYEQYFGPGTRLTVT.

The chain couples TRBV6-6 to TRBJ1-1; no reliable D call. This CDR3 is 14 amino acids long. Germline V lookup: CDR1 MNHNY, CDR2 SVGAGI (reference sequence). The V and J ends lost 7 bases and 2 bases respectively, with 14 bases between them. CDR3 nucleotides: TGTGCCAGCACCGACATTTGGGCTAACACTGAAGCTTTCTTT. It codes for CASTDIWANTEAFF.

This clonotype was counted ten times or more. The CDR3 spells CSGQPYGRADTQYF. CDR3 coding DNA: TGCAGCGGTCAACCCTACGGGAGGGCAGATACGCAGTATTTT. The V gene is TRBV29-1, the J gene TRBJ2-3, with TRBD2 matching 8 bases. Germline-derived CDR1 and CDR2 are SQVTM and ANQGSEA. There are 14 residues in the CDR3. Germline trimming cut 7 bases from V and 4 bases from J; bases unmatched to any gene: 10.

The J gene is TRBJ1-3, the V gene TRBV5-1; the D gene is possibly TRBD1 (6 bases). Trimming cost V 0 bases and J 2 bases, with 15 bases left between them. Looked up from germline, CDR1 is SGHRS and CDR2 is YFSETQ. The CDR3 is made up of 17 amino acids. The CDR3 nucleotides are TGCGCCAGCAGCTTGGAGGTCTCAGGGGCTACTGGAAACACCATATATTTT. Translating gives CASSLEVSGATGNTIYF.

CDR3 sequence (DNA): TGCAGTCCGGGACAGAACACTGAAGCTTTCTTT. It encodes CSPGQNTEAFF. The chain recombines TRBV20-1 with TRBJ1-1; D perhaps matches TRBD1 (6 bases). Looked up from germline, CDR1 is DFQATT and CDR2 is SNEGSKA (reference sequence). V lost 8 bases and J 1 base, leaving 8 bases between the germline ends. The CDR3 length is 11 residues.